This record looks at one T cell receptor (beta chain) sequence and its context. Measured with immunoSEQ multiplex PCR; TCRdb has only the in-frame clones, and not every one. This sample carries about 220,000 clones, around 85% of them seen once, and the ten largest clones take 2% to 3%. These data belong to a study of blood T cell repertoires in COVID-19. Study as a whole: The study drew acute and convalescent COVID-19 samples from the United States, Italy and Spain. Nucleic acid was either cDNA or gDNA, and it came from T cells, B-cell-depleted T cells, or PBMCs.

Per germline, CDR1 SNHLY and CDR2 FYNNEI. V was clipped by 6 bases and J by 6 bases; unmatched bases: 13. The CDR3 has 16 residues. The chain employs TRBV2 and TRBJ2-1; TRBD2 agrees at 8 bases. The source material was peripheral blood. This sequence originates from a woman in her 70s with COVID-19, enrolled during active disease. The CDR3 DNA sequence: TGTGCCAGCAGGGACCTAACCGGGACTAGTAGCAATGAGCAGTTCTTC. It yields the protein CASRDLTGTSSNEQFF. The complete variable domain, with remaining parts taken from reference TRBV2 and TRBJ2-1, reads EPEVTQTPSHQVTQMGQEVILRCVPISNHLYFYWYRQILGQKVEFLVSFYNNEISEKSEIFDDQFSVERPDGSNFTLKIRSTKLEDSAMYFCASRDLTGTSSNEQFFGPGTRLTVL.